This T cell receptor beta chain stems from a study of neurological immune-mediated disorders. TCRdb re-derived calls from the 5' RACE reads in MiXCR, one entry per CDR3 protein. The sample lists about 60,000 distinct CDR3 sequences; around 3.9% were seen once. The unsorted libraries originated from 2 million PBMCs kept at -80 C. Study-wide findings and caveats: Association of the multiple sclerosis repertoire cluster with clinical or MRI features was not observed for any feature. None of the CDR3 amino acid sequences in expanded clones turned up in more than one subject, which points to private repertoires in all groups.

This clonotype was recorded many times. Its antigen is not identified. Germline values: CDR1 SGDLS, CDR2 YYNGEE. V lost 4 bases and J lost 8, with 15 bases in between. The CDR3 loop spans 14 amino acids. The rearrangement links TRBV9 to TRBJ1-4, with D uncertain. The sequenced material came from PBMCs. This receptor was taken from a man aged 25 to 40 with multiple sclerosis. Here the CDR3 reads CASSLQTGPEKLFF. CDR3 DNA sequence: TGTGCCAGCAGCCTACAGACTGGGCCGGAAAAACTGTTTTTT.